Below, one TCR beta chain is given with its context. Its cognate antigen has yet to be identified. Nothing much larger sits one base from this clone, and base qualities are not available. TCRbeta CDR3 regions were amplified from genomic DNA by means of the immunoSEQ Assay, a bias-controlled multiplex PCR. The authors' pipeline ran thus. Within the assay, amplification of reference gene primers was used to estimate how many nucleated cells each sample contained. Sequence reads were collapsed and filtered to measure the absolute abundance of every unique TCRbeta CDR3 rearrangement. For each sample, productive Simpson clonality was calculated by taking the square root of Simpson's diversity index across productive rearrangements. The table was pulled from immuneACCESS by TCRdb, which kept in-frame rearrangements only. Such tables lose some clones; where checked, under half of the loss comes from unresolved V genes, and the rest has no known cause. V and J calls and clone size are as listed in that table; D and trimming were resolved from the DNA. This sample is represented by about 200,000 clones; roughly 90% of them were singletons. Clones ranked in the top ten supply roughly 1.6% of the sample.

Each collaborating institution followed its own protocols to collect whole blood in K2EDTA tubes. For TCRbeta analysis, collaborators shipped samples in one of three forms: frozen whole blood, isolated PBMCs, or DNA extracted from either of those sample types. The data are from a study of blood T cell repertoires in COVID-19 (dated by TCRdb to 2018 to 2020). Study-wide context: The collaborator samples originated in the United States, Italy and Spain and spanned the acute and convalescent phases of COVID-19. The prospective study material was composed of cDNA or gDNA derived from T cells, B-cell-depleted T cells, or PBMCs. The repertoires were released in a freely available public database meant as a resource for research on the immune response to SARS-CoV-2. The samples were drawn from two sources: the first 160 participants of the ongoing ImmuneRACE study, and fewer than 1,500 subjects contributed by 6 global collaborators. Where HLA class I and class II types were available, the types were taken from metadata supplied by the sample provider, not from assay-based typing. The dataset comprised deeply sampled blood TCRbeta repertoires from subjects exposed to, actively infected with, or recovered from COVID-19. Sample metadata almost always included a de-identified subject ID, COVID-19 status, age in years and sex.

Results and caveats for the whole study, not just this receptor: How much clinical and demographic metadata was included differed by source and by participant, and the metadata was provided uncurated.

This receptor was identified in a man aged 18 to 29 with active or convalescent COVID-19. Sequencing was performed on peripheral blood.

CDR3 sequence: CASSPGQGALYGYTF. The sequenced DNA is TGTGCCAGCAGCCCAGGACAGGGGGCCCTTTATGGCTACACCTTC. The chain is made from TRBV6-5 and TRBJ1-2, with 11 bases in between that match TRBD1. The CDR3, from cysteine to phenylalanine, totals 15 residues. The sequence is cut down to CDR3 DNA, 45 bases in frame from base 1. CDR1 and CDR2 are read off the germline V gene as MNHEY and SVGAGI. Trimming leaves V shorter by 6 bases and J shorter by 5 bases, with the junction holding 8 bases beyond the gene matches.